Below are 18 T cell receptor beta chains sequenced from a single sample in a study of blood T cell repertoires in COVID-19 (dated by TCRdb to 2019 to 2021). The library relied on the immunoSEQ multiplex PCR assay. Imported from immuneACCESS, the table was reduced by TCRdb to in-frame sequences with V and J called. These copies leave out some clones; in studies compared against another copy, an unresolved V gene accounts for under half, and the cause of the remainder is not known. In this sample the table shows under 300,000 clones, roughly 89% of which occur a single time. Just under 0.95% of the sample rests with the top ten. Source material: peripheral blood. These receptors all come from a woman in her forties who had recovered from COVID-19.

The chain is built from TRBV2 and TRBJ2-7; TRBD1 is a possible D gene (5 bases). Germline CDR1 and CDR2: SNHLY and FYNNEI. The CDR3 extends over 14 amino acids. Trimming left V 1 base short and J 7 bases short, with 14 bases between. For the CDR3, the DNA is TGTGCCAGCAGTGAAGAAACAGGCCCTACGGAGCAGTACTTC. Translating gives CASSEETGPTEQYF.

This chain connects TRBV20-1 to TRBJ1-5; perhaps TRBD1 as D (6 bases). Germline CDR1 DFQATT, CDR2 SNEGSKA (reference sequence). Trimming took off 3 bases at V and 8 bases at J, with 11 bases between the two ends. The CDR3 loop spans 12 amino acids. The CDR3: CSASRPGEPQHF. As DNA, the CDR3 is TGCAGTGCTAGTAGGCCAGGGGAGCCCCAGCATTTT.

The V and J genes are TRBV5-1 and TRBJ2-1; no clear D gene. V was pared by 1 base and J by 5 bases, with 4 bases between. Germline CDR1 and CDR2: SGHRS and YFSETQ. This CDR3 is 12 amino acids long. CDR3 in DNA: TGCGCCAGCAGCTTGCCAAACAATGAGCAGTTCTTC. Translation gives CASSLPNNEQFF.

This chain uses TRBV5-8 with TRBJ2-7; 7 bases line up with TRBD2. The germline CDR1 and CDR2 sequences are SGHTS and YDEGEE. CDR3 size: 17 residues. V gave up 4 bases and J gave up 4 bases; unmatched junction bases: 17. The CDR3 loop is CASSHGRNEINSYEQYF. The CDR3 nucleotides are TGTGCCAGCAGCCACGGGAGGAATGAAATCAACAGTTACGAGCAGTACTTC.

V usage is TRBV7-8 and J usage is TRBJ2-1; D gene uncertain. The CDR3 covers 15 residues. The V and J ends lost 1 base and 0 bases respectively, with 7 bases between them. Looked up from germline, CDR1 is SGHVS and CDR2 is FQNEAQ. CDR3 in DNA: TGTGCCAGCAGCTTAGTCACTGGCTCCTACAATGAGCAGTTCTTC. Translation: CASSLVTGSYNEQFF.

The V and J genes are TRBV24-1 and TRBJ2-7; D is possibly TRBD1 (6 bases). There are 14 residues in the CDR3. V was shortened by 3 bases and J by 5 bases, with 13 bases between the two germline ends. Per the germline V gene, CDR1 is KGHDR and CDR2 is SFDVKD. The CDR3 spells CATSDPGAGDEQYF. CDR3 DNA sequence: TGTGCCACCAGTGATCCAGGGGCAGGGGACGAGCAGTACTTC.

This clone has only one observation. The chain joins TRBV9 to TRBJ1-2, with 9 bases fitting TRBD1. The CDR3 sequence is 13 residues long. The germline V gene encodes CDR1 SGDLS and CDR2 YYNGEE. The trim removed 4 bases at V and 8 bases at J, leaving 6 bases unmatched. CDR3 DNA sequence: TGTGCCAGCAGCCGGACAGGGGTAGACGGCTACACCTTC. It specifies CASSRTGVDGYTF. The entire variable domain, with the rest obtained from reference TRBV9 and TRBJ1-2, is as follows: DSGVTQTPKHLITATGQRVTLRCSPRSGDLSVYWYQQSLDQGLQFLIQYYNGEERAKGNILERFSAQQFPDLHSELNLSSLELGDSALYFCASSRTGVDGYTFGSGTRLTVV.

The rearrangement links TRBV19 to TRBJ2-3; 11 bases are shared with TRBD2. CDR3 size: 15 residues. V lost 3 bases to trimming and J lost 5 bases; unmatched junction nucleotides: 4. The germline CDR1 and CDR2 sequences are LNHDA and SQIVND (reference sequence). CDR3 in DNA: TGTGCCAGTAGTATTAGCGGGAGGGCCCAAGATACGCAGTATTTT. Translation gives CASSISGRAQDTQYF.

The chain combines TRBV27 with TRBJ2-3; the D is unclear. This CDR3 has 12 amino acids. From germline, CDR1 is MNHEY and CDR2 SMNVEV (reference sequence). V was shortened by 4 bases and J by 1 base, with 3 bases between the two germline ends. DNA for the CDR3: TGTGCCAGCAGTTCGGGCACAGATACGCAGTATTTT. This codes for CASSSGTDTQYF.

This sequence joins TRBV6-5 and TRBJ1-1; weak D call: TRBD1 (5 bases). Germline V gene lookup returns CDR1 MNHEY and CDR2 SVGAGI. The V gene lost 5 bases and the J gene lost 1 base, with 11 bases spanning the gap. This CDR3 region has 14 residues. The CDR3 is CASSQPTGNTEAFF. The CDR3 DNA reads as TGTGCCAGCAGTCAACCCACAGGGAACACTGAAGCTTTCTTT.

CDR3 DNA: TGTGCCAGCAGCCCTACTCGGACTAGCGGGAGAGCCCTAGCCAAAAACATTCAGTACTTC. It is translated as CASSPTRTSGRALAKNIQYF. The chain employs TRBV12-1 and TRBJ2-4; the table's D call, TRBD2, was not checked against the DNA. TRBV12-1 is a documented pseudogene. The CDR3 runs 20 residues.

The genes are TRBV2 and TRBJ2-7; 12 positions agree with TRBD2. Germline V gene sequence: CDR1 SNHLY, CDR2 FYNNEI. The CDR3 consists of 16 residues. Trimming at V came to 2 bases and at J to 7 bases, leaving 9 bases not matched to a gene. Here the CDR3 DNA reads TGTGCCAGCAGTGAACCTAGCGGGAGGGCCCTAGGTGAGCAGTACTTC. Protein product: CASSEPSGRALGEQYF. The full variable domain, with the rest looked up from reference TRBV2 and TRBJ2-7, is EPEVTQTPSHQVTQMGQEVILRCVPISNHLYFYWYRQILGQKVEFLVSFYNNEISEKSEIFDDQFSVERPDGSNFTLKIRSTKLEDSAMYFCASSEPSGRALGEQYFGPGTRLTVT.

The rearrangement links TRBV29-1 to TRBJ2-1, with 13 bases aligning to TRBD2. Germline CDR1 reads SQVTM; CDR2 reads ANQGSEA. V trimming: 7 bases; J trimming: 7 bases; junction bases outside the gene matches: 19. CDR3 size: 18 residues. The CDR3, as DNA: TGCAGCGCCGCTGGGACTAGCGGGATAAATGTGGTGGCGAATGAGCAGTTCTTC. Its protein is CSAAGTSGINVVANEQFF.

The CDR3 DNA reads TGTGTCAGAAGCTTATCTGGGACTACCTCCTACGAGCAGTACTTC. This encodes CVRSLSGTTSYEQYF. The V call is TRBV7-5, the J call TRBJ2-7; TRBD2, the table's D call, lacks a check against the DNA. TRBV7-5 is noted as a pseudogene. The CDR3 loop spans 15 amino acids.

V usage is TRBV24-1 and J usage is TRBJ2-5; 15 bases align to TRBD2. The CDR3 has 16 amino acids. Germline CDR1 KGHDR, CDR2 SFDVKD. The junction had 3 bases not matched to a gene; V was cut back by 4 bases and J by 4 bases. CDR3 amino acids: CATSDPGLAGGETQYF. In DNA form, the CDR3 reads TGTGCCACCAGTGACCCGGGACTAGCGGGAGGAGAGACCCAGTACTTC.

About this clone itself: This sample also contains other DNA sequences that code for the same CDR3. The rearrangement uses TRBV7-9 and TRBJ2-5; 10 positions match TRBD1. CDR3 length: 14 residues. Germline assignment: CDR1 SEHNR and CDR2 FQNEAQ (reference sequence). The trim removed 5 bases at V and 5 bases at J, leaving 5 bases unmatched. The chain's CDR3 is CASSPRTGGETQYF. The DNA for the CDR3 is TGTGCCAGCAGCCCTCGGACAGGGGGGGAGACCCAGTACTTC. Combining the CDR3 with reference TRBV7-9 and TRBJ2-5 gives the whole variable domain DTGVSQNPRHKITKRGQNVTFRCDPISEHNRLYWYRQTLGQGPEFLTYFQNEAQLEKSRLLSDRFSAERPKGSFSTLEIQRTEQGDSAMYLCASSPRTGGETQYFGPGTRLLVL.

The chain is built from TRBV10-3 and TRBJ2-7; the D gene is possibly TRBD2 (5 bases). This CDR3 has 15 amino acids. With 4 bases removed from V and 5 bases from J, the gap between germline ends came to 18 bases. Germline CDR1 ENHRY, CDR2 SYGVKD. CDR3 amino acids: CAISGGGLAFNEQYF. CDR3 bases: TGTGCCATCAGTGGAGGCGGGCTTGCTTTTAACGAGCAGTACTTC.

This rearrangement joins TRBV6-5 to TRBJ1-6; D remains unclear. From germline, CDR1 is MNHEY and CDR2 SVGAGI. Trimming shortened V by 9 bases and J by 10 bases, and 10 bases separated the two germline ends. The CDR3 loop spans 11 amino acids. The CDR3 sequence: CASPSGSPLHF. DNA for the CDR3: TGTGCCAGTCCCTCTGGCTCACCCCTCCACTTT.